What follows are 17 T cell receptor beta chains derived from one specimen sequenced in a study of CD8+CD57+ T cells in acquired aplastic anemia. Genomic DNA constituted the template upon which TCR beta VDJ and CDR3 profiling was performed. TCRdb used MiXCR to reprocess the reads, holding one entry per CDR3 protein. The sample shows some 280,000 distinct CDR3 sequences, roughly three fifths of them seen only once. The sample was sorted CD4+, CD8+, or CD8+CD57+ T cells (not recorded which) from PBMCs. The receptors come from a human donor with severe aplastic anemia or a healthy control (not recorded which).

The chain links TRBV20-1 to TRBJ2-7, with D hard to call. The V end lost 6 bases, the J end lost 4 bases, and 10 bases lay between the germline ends. CDR3 size: 11 residues. Germline CDR1 and CDR2: DFQATT and SNEGSKA (reference sequence). The CDR3 coding sequence is TGCAGTGCCATAAAAGCATACGAGCAGTACTTC. Encoded protein: CSAIKAYEQYF.

The chain couples TRBV10-3 to TRBJ1-2; no firm D call. Trimming stripped 0 bases from V and 0 bases from J, with 8 bases between. Germline lookup yields CDR1 ENHRY and CDR2 SYGVKD. CDR3 length: 15 residues. CDR3 in amino acids: CAISESAGSNYGYTF. CDR3 DNA: TGTGCCATCAGTGAGTCGGCGGGATCTAACTATGGCTACACCTTC.

The rearrangement uses TRBV7-2 and TRBJ1-1; the D is unclear. Germline assignment: CDR1 SGHTA and CDR2 FQGNSA. The V end lost 1 base, the J end lost 0 bases, and 9 bases lay between the germline ends. The CDR3 loop spans 15 amino acids. The CDR3 nucleotides read TGTGCCAGCAGCTTAGGATCACAAATGAACACTGAAGCTTTCTTT. The encoded protein is CASSLGSQMNTEAFF.

The rearrangement joins TRBV19 to TRBJ1-2; D not certain. Germline assignment: CDR1 LNHDA and CDR2 SQIVND (reference sequence). The CDR3 runs 13 residues. V lost 3 bases, J lost 5 bases, and 10 bases lay in between. CDR3 residues: CASSMDPVYGYTF. As DNA, the CDR3 is TGTGCCAGTAGTATGGATCCGGTTTATGGCTACACCTTC.

This chain connects TRBV9 to TRBJ1-2, with 8 nucleotides matching TRBD1. After removal of 4 bases from V and 4 bases from J, the junction contained 9 bases not matched to a gene. CDR3 length: 15 residues. Germline V CDR1 and CDR2: SGDLS, YYNGEE. CDR3 protein: CASSPRQGPAYGYTF. In DNA, the CDR3 is TGTGCCAGCAGCCCTCGACAGGGGCCCGCCTATGGCTACACCTTC.

The chain joins TRBV20-1 to TRBJ2-3; TRBD2 agrees at 12 bases. This CDR3 is built from 13 residues. Trimming at V came to 6 bases and at J to 6 bases, leaving 4 bases not matched to a gene. Germline CDR1 DFQATT, CDR2 SNEGSKA (reference sequence). The CDR3 nucleotides read TGCAGTGCGGGACTAGCGGGTAGGGATACGCAGTATTTT. It translates to CSAGLAGRDTQYF.

This clonotype was found many times. The rearrangement links TRBV20-1 to TRBJ1-6; D is possibly TRBD1 (6 bases). V lost 4 bases and J 8 bases, leaving 15 bases between the germline ends. The CDR3 has 14 amino acids. Germline CDR1 reads DFQATT; CDR2 reads SNEGSKA (reference sequence). The CDR3 nucleotides are TGCAGTGCTAAAACAGGGCCGGGGGATTCACCCCTCCACTTT. It codes for CSAKTGPGDSPLHF.

This clonotype was detected many times. The rearrangement links TRBV2 to TRBJ2-5; the match to TRBD2 covers 8 bases. CDR1 and CDR2 from the germline V gene are SNHLY and FYNNEI. Trimming removed 4 bases from V and 2 bases from J; junction bases left unmatched: 3. The CDR3 consists of 14 residues. The CDR3 nucleotides are TGTGCCAGCAGTGCACTAGCGGAGCAAGAGACCCAGTACTTC. Translated: CASSALAEQETQYF.

The chain links TRBV5-1 to TRBJ1-1; 9 positions agree with TRBD1. V dropped 6 bases and J dropped 4; count of bases not matched to a gene: 13. CDR1 is SGHRS, CDR2 YFSETQ, per germline. The CDR3 has 16 amino acids. For the CDR3, the DNA is TGCGCCAGCAACGTAGGTCCGGGACAGGGTTTCACTGAAGCTTTCTTT. It translates to CASNVGPGQGFTEAFF.

As for this clonotype: The CDR3 does not end in the conserved phenylalanine or tryptophan, so this is likely a read error. The DNA is omitted, as the CDR3 cannot be located on it reliably, and the CDR3 follows TCRdb's listing. The gene calls are TRBV5-1 and TRBJ2-2; no check of the table's D call, TRBD1, against the DNA was made. The germline V gene has CDR1 SGHRS and CDR2 YFSETQ. The CDR3 has 15 residues if both end residues are counted. CDR3 region: CASSLETGEDRGAVV.

This clonotype has a count of ten or more. V is TRBV11-2 and J is TRBJ2-3; 7 positions match TRBD1. CDR1 is SGHAT and CDR2 is FQNNGV in the germline V gene. V lost 5 bases to trimming and J lost 0 bases; unmatched junction nucleotides: 14. CDR3 size: 18 residues. The CDR3 nucleotides are TGTGCCAGCAGCCCCAGGACAGGTTCAGCAGAGAGCACAGATACGCAGTATTTT. Translating it yields CASSPRTGSAESTDTQYF.

The rearrangement uses TRBV14 and TRBJ2-7, with D unresolved. This CDR3 is 16 amino acids long. V lost 0 bases and J lost 0, with 12 bases in between. Germline lookup yields CDR1 SGHDN and CDR2 FVKESK. The CDR3 is CASSQDYGSASYEQYF. The DNA of the CDR3 is TGTGCCAGCAGCCAAGATTACGGGTCAGCCTCCTACGAGCAGTACTTC.

A few counts support this clonotype. J is TRBJ2-7 and V is TRBV7-9; tentatively, D is TRBD1 or TRBD2 (7 bases each). The CDR3 loop spans 14 amino acids. Germline CDR1 and CDR2: SEHNR and FQNEAQ (reference sequence). The V end was cut by 2 bases, the J end by 4 bases, with 12 bases between. CDR3 sequence: CASSLSGGAYEQYF. The CDR3, as DNA: TGTGCCAGCAGCTTATCAGGGGGGGCATACGAGCAGTACTTC.

In this sample, this clonotype turned up many times. The gene calls are TRBV24-1 and TRBJ2-1; TRBD2 might be the D (6 bases). This CDR3 spans 17 amino acids. V was trimmed by 7 bases and J by 6 bases, leaving 24 bases between them. Germline lookup yields CDR1 KGHDR and CDR2 SFDVKD. As DNA, the CDR3 is TGTGCCACCAGGATAAACTTGACTAGTATGACCTCCAATGAGCAGTTCTTC. Translating it yields CATRINLTSMTSNEQFF.

The chain combines TRBV20-1 with TRBJ2-7, with D perhaps TRBD1 (7 bases). The CDR3 covers 13 residues. CDR1 and CDR2 (germline): DFQATT, SNEGSKA (reference sequence). V dropped 5 bases and J dropped 0 bases, with 11 bases sitting between them. The chain's CDR3 is CSAVRDSSYEQYF. CDR3 coding DNA: TGCAGTGCTGTGCGGGACAGCTCCTACGAGCAGTACTTC.

This chain joins TRBV10-3 and TRBJ1-3; D is ambiguous. The CDR3 contains 15 residues. CDR1 is ENHRY, CDR2 SYGVKD, per germline. Trimming left V 4 bases short and J 3 bases short, with 13 bases between. The CDR3 nucleotides read TGTGCCATCAGTGGGGCCCCGGGCTATGGAAACACCATATATTTT. Residues: CAISGAPGYGNTIYF.

J is TRBJ2-7 and V is TRBV20-1; D is perhaps TRBD1 (5 bases). Trimming stripped 0 bases from V and 6 bases from J, with 9 bases between. The CDR3 has 12 residues. Germline V lookup: CDR1 DFQATT, CDR2 SNEGSKA (reference sequence). CDR3 loop: CSARESRGEQYF. CDR3 in DNA: TGCAGTGCTAGAGAATCAAGGGGCGAGCAGTACTTC.